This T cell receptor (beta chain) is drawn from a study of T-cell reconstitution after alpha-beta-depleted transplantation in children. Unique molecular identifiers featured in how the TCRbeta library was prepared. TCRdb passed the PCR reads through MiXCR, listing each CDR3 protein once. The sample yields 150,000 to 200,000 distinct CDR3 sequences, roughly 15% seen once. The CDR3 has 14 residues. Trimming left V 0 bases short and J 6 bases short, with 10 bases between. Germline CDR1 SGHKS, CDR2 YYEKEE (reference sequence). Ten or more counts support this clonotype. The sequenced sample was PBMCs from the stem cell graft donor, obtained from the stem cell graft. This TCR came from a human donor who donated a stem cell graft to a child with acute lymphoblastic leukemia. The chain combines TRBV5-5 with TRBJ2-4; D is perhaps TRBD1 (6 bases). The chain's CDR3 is CASSLVRGTNIQYF. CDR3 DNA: TGTGCCAGCAGCTTGGTCAGGGGAACAAACATTCAGTACTTC.